Following are 10 T cell receptor beta chains from one sample sequenced in a study of cytomegalovirus exposure and HLA in healthy donors (dated 2017 in TCRdb). The library was made by the immunoSEQ multiplex PCR assay. For the multiplex PCR, a mixture combining 60 forward primers for TCR Vbeta segments and 13 reverse primers for TCR Jbeta segments was used. TCRdb carries this immuneACCESS record with in-frame sequences only. Its versions omit some clonotypes, under half of them owing to an unresolved V gene in the studies checked, with the rest unexplained. In all, the sample holds roughly 130,000 clones, and around three quarters of those were seen once. The ten largest clones represent over 2.5% of the sample. Source material: PBMCs. These receptor sequences come from a male donor in good health and CMV-seronegative.

V and J are TRBV4-2 and TRBJ2-1; possible D gene TRBD2, 6 bases. Trimming shortened V by 2 bases and J by 5 bases, and 16 bases separated the two germline ends. Germline V gene sequence: CDR1 LGHNA, CDR2 YNFKEQ. The CDR3 contains 16 residues. Written as DNA, the CDR3 is TGTGCCAGCAGCCAATTGGCCGGGAGTATCGACAATGAGCAGTTCTTC. It encodes CASSQLAGSIDNEQFF.

This chain uses TRBV27 with TRBJ2-7; 7 bases align to TRBD1. The CDR3 is 15 residues long. Germline-derived CDR1 and CDR2 are MNHEY and SMNVEV (reference sequence). V shed 3 bases and J 3 bases; nucleotides not matched to a gene: 8. The CDR3 DNA follows: TGTGCCAGCAGTTTGTCGGGACAGCCGATCTACGAGCAGTACTTC. Translating gives CASSLSGQPIYEQYF.

The chain has TRBV6-5 and TRBJ1-1; the D is unclear. This CDR3 comprises 14 residues. CDR1 and CDR2 from the germline V gene are MNHEY and SVGAGI. V lost 0 bases and J lost 5, with 10 bases in between. CDR3 bases: TGTGCCAGCAGTTACTCATCGACAAGGACTGAAGCTTTCTTT. Encoded protein: CASSYSSTRTEAFF.

The rearrangement uses TRBV5-1 and TRBJ1-1, with D possibly matching TRBD1 (5 bases). CDR3 length: 14 amino acids. V lost 2 bases to trimming and J lost 5 bases, with 13 bases between them. Germline V gene data show CDR1 as SGHRS and CDR2 as YFSETQ. The CDR3 loop reads CASSLTRVETEAFF. CDR3 DNA: TGCGCCAGCAGCTTAACCAGGGTAGAGACTGAAGCTTTCTTT.

The chain joins TRBV30 to TRBJ1-2; D is ambiguous. The CDR3 is 12 amino acids. Trimming removed 0 bases from V and 8 bases from J, with 10 bases in between. Germline V gives CDR1 GTSNPN, CDR2 SVGIG (reference sequence). The CDR3 bases are TGTGCCTGGAGTGTACGCGGAAGAGGCTACACCTTC. This codes for CAWSVRGRGYTF.

The chain carries TRBV2 and TRBJ2-3; D possibly corresponds to TRBD1 (6 bases). Trimming stripped 10 bases from V and 9 bases from J, with 23 bases between. Per the germline V gene, CDR1 is SNHLY and CDR2 is FYNNEI. The CDR3 extends over 14 amino acids. The CDR3 region has the DNA TGTGCCACTAAGTCTTCCCGGGACACCGAGACGCAGTATTTT. This codes for CATKSSRDTETQYF.

The V gene is TRBV5-1, the J gene TRBJ2-3, with a tentative D call TRBD1 (5 bases). CDR1 is SGHRS and CDR2 is YFSETQ in the germline V gene. This CDR3 is 13 amino acids long. Trimming stripped 3 bases from V and 3 bases from J, with 8 bases between. CDR3 residues: CASSSTVTDTQYF. For the CDR3, the DNA is TGCGCCAGCAGCTCGACAGTAACAGATACGCAGTATTTT. Together with reference TRBV5-1 and TRBJ2-3, the CDR3 gives the full variable domain: KAGVTQTPRYLIKTRGQQVTLSCSPISGHRSVSWYQQTPGQGLQFLFEYFSETQRNKGNFPGRFSGRQFSNSRSEMNVSTLELGDSALYLCASSSTVTDTQYFGPGTRLTVL.

The J gene is TRBJ2-7, the V gene TRBV10-3; the D gene is possibly TRBD1 (5 bases). There are 12 residues in the CDR3. Germline-derived CDR1 and CDR2 are ENHRY and SYGVKD. With 8 bases removed from V and 2 bases from J, the gap between germline ends came to 10 bases. The CDR3 region has the DNA TGTGCCATCGCCAGGGTAACCTACGAGCAGTACTTC. It codes for CAIARVTYEQYF.

This clone was observed a few times. The J gene is TRBJ1-2, the V gene TRBV19; possible D gene TRBD1, 5 bases. CDR1 and CDR2 (germline): LNHDA, SQIVND (reference sequence). There are 16 residues in the CDR3. V was clipped by 6 bases and J by 3 bases, with 20 bases between them. CDR3 sequence reads: CASRTPGQAGDYGYTF. CDR3 DNA sequence: TGTGCCAGTAGGACCCCGGGGCAGGCGGGGGACTATGGCTACACCTTC.

This chain connects TRBV19 to TRBJ2-7, with a tentative D call TRBD1 (6 bases). The CDR3 sequence is 14 residues long. V was shortened by 6 bases and J by 2 bases, with 14 bases between the two germline ends. Germline loops: CDR1 LNHDA, CDR2 SQIVND (reference sequence). CDR3 loop: CASSLRGSTYEQYF. DNA of the CDR3: TGTGCCAGTAGCCTCAGGGGCTCTACCTACGAGCAGTACTTC.